These 18 T cell receptor beta chains were sequenced from one sample in a study of CD8 T cells in Susac syndrome. Reverse transcription of roughly 0.5 to 1 ug RNA was performed with random hexamers. TCRdb itself ran the immunoSEQ multiplex PCR reads through MiXCR, one entry per CDR3 protein. There are roughly 120,000 distinct CDR3 sequences in the sample; about 94% occur only once, and over 0.07% lies in the top ten. The sequenced sample consisted of CD4+ T cells from PBMCs. The receptors were sampled from a human donor in good health.

The CDR3 bases are TGTGCCAGCAGCTTGATAGCGGGAGGGGGAGAGACCCAGTACTTC. Amino acid sequence: CASSLIAGGGETQYF. V gene TRBV5-6 combines with J gene TRBJ2-5; 11 bases fit TRBD2. CDR3 length: 15 amino acids. V shed 1 base, J shed 4 bases, and the junction held 3 bases outside the gene matches. The V gene's germline CDR1 is SGHDT and CDR2 YYEEEE.

CDR3 in DNA: TGTGCCAGCTCACCCTCAACAGGGGATTTGAACACTGAAGCTTTCTTT. Translated: CASSPSTGDLNTEAFF. The rearrangement uses TRBV18 and TRBJ1-1; 7 bases map to TRBD1. Germline loops: CDR1 KGHSH, CDR2 LQKENI. The V gene end was trimmed by 3 bases and the J gene end by 0 bases; junction bases not matched to a gene: 7. This CDR3 has 16 residues.

J is TRBJ2-7 and V is TRBV6-1; D might be TRBD2 (6 bases). CDR3 size: 15 residues. The germline V gene has CDR1 MNHNS and CDR2 SASEGT. The V gene lost 1 base and the J gene lost 4 bases, with 14 bases spanning the gap. This chain's CDR3 is CASSEVAGRRYEQYF. The CDR3 DNA reads as TGTGCCAGCAGTGAAGTTGCGGGAAGAAGGTACGAGCAGTACTTC.

This clonotype was recorded only once. The rearrangement uses TRBV20-1 and TRBJ2-5; D call uncertain. This CDR3 is 17 amino acids long. V dropped 6 bases and J dropped 0 bases, with 23 bases sitting between them. Germline CDR1 reads DFQATT; CDR2 reads SNEGSKA (reference sequence). This CDR3 reads CSAVAAPPMVYQETQYF. The CDR3, as DNA: TGCAGTGCCGTGGCAGCGCCTCCCATGGTGTACCAAGAGACCCAGTACTTC.

The chain combines TRBV7-2 with TRBJ2-7; D possibly corresponds to TRBD1 (6 bases). The V end was cut by 0 bases, the J end by 5 bases, with 8 bases between. The CDR3 totals 13 residues. Per the germline V gene, CDR1 is SGHTA and CDR2 is FQGNSA. The CDR3 protein is CASSLATGDEQYF. In nucleotides, the CDR3 is TGTGCCAGCAGCTTAGCGACAGGTGACGAGCAGTACTTC.

The chain recombines TRBV20-1 with TRBJ1-1, with D possibly TRBD1 on 5 matching bases. The CDR3 loop spans 14 amino acids. V was trimmed by 2 bases and J by 1 base, leaving 11 bases between them. Germline CDR1 DFQATT, CDR2 SNEGSKA (reference sequence). The CDR3 reads CSARLTATNTEAFF. CDR3 coding DNA: TGCAGTGCTAGATTGACAGCGACGAACACTGAAGCTTTCTTT.

V and J are TRBV5-1 and TRBJ2-7; 8 bases are shared with TRBD1. Per germline, CDR1 SGHRS and CDR2 YFSETQ. This CDR3 is 13 amino acids long. V trimming: 3 bases; J trimming: 3 bases; junction bases outside the gene matches: 2. CDR3 protein: CASSYGQGYEQYF. The DNA for the CDR3 is TGCGCCAGCAGCTACGGACAGGGCTACGAGCAGTACTTC. Full variable domain (outside the CDR3, taken from reference TRBV5-1 and TRBJ2-7): KAGVTQTPRYLIKTRGQQVTLSCSPISGHRSVSWYQQTPGQGLQFLFEYFSETQRNKGNFPGRFSGRQFSNSRSEMNVSTLELGDSALYLCASSYGQGYEQYFGPGTRLTVT.

The table lists this clonotype with a count of one. It is likely a read error, because the conserved phenylalanine at the end of the CDR3 is missing. The limits of the CDR3 on the DNA are not certain, so only TCRdb's listed CDR3 is given. This chain connects TRBV6-2 or TRBV6-3 to TRBJ2-1; the tabulated D call, TRBD2, remains unverified against the DNA. The germline gives CDR1 MNHEY, CDR2 SVGEGT. The CDR3 spans 13 residues, counting both ends. The CDR3 loop reads CASSYGAGGNKIV.

The rearrangement links TRBV6-5 to TRBJ1-1; D remains unclear. This CDR3 is built from 15 residues. Per germline, CDR1 MNHEY and CDR2 SVGAGI. V was clipped by 3 bases and J by 0 bases, with 11 bases between them. The CDR3 coding sequence is TGTGCCAGCAGTTATCGGGGAGCAATGAACACTGAAGCTTTCTTT. Translation gives CASSYRGAMNTEAFF.

The genes are TRBV23-1 and TRBJ2-2, with 11 bases matching TRBD2. TRBV23-1 is identified as an open reading frame with a role that is uncertain. CDR3 length equals 15 residues. With 4 bases clipped from V and 5 bases from J, the junction kept 3 bases outside the gene matches. The CDR3 region is CASSLSGRGTGELFF. As DNA, the CDR3 is TGCGCCAGCAGTCTTAGCGGGAGGGGGACCGGGGAGCTGTTTTTT.

The genes are TRBV13 and TRBJ2-5; 7 bases fit TRBD1. The CDR3 has 13 residues. CDR1 PRHDT and CDR2 FYEKMQ come from the germline V gene (reference sequence). The V and J ends lost 4 bases and 5 bases, in that order; junction bases with no gene match: 4. CDR3 DNA: TGTGCCAGCAGCTACCGCAGGGGGGAGACCCAGTACTTC. Translating it yields CASSYRRGETQYF.

The J gene is TRBJ2-2, the V gene TRBV12-3 or TRBV12-4, with D possibly being TRBD1 or TRBD2 (5 bases each). Trimming pared 6 bases from V and 2 bases from J, leaving 10 bases between. This CDR3 has 14 amino acids. The chain's CDR3 is CASRSGPNTGELFF. In nucleotides, the CDR3 is TGTGCCAGCAGGTCGGGGCCTAACACCGGGGAGCTGTTTTTT.

This chain links TRBV12-3 or TRBV12-4 with TRBJ1-1; unclear D gene. This CDR3 contains 15 residues. The ends were cut back, 1 base at V and 0 bases at J, with 9 bases in the middle. The CDR3: CASSLGQIMNTEAFF. The CDR3 nucleotides read TGTGCCAGCAGTTTAGGCCAGATTATGAACACTGAAGCTTTCTTT.

This sequence joins TRBV12-3 or TRBV12-4 and TRBJ1-2; TRBD1 is a possible D gene (5 bases). The CDR3 covers 13 residues. V dropped 6 bases and J dropped 8 bases, with 16 bases sitting between them. The CDR3 DNA reads as TGTGCCAGCAGGCGGCAGGGACGGGACGGCTACACCTTC. Its translation: CASRRQGRDGYTF.

This clonotype has only a few counts. This chain links TRBV5-1 with TRBJ2-1; D may correspond to TRBD1 or TRBD2 (5 bases each). The CDR3 sequence is 15 residues long. Germline V lookup: CDR1 SGHRS, CDR2 YFSETQ. Trimming took off 3 bases at V and 9 bases at J, with 19 bases between the two ends. The DNA of the CDR3 is TGCGCCAGCAGCTCCGGGACCATCGACGTACTTGAGCAGTTCTTC. It codes for CASSSGTIDVLEQFF.

Here the CDR3 reads CASSDGRPMGETQYF. The CDR3 nucleotides are TGTGCCAGCAGTGATGGCAGGCCTATGGGGGAGACCCAGTACTTC. The chain joins TRBV2 to TRBJ2-5, with D unclear. Trimming pared 3 bases from V and 5 bases from J, leaving 16 bases between. The CDR3 runs 15 residues. Germline loops: CDR1 SNHLY, CDR2 FYNNEI. The whole variable domain, filled in from reference TRBV2 and TRBJ2-5, reads EPEVTQTPSHQVTQMGQEVILRCVPISNHLYFYWYRQILGQKVEFLVSFYNNEISEKSEIFDDQFSVERPDGSNFTLKIRSTKLEDSAMYFCASSDGRPMGETQYFGPGTRLLVL.

The chain joins TRBV20-1 to TRBJ2-7; 8 positions agree with TRBD2. Looked up from germline, CDR1 is DFQATT and CDR2 is SNEGSKA (reference sequence). V lost 0 bases and J lost 0; bases outside the gene matches: 7. This CDR3 has 16 residues. This chain's CDR3 is CSAREETSEFSYEQYF. CDR3 in DNA: TGCAGTGCTAGAGAGGAGACTAGCGAGTTCTCCTACGAGCAGTACTTC.

This chain connects TRBV10-3 to TRBJ2-2, with D possibly matching TRBD1 (6 bases). CDR1 is ENHRY, CDR2 SYGVKD, per germline. This CDR3 comprises 14 residues. V was pared by 9 bases and J by 6 bases, with 17 bases between. The CDR3 here is CAIGARDTAGELFF. CDR3 nucleotide sequence: TGTGCCATTGGAGCCAGGGACACAGCCGGGGAGCTGTTTTTT.